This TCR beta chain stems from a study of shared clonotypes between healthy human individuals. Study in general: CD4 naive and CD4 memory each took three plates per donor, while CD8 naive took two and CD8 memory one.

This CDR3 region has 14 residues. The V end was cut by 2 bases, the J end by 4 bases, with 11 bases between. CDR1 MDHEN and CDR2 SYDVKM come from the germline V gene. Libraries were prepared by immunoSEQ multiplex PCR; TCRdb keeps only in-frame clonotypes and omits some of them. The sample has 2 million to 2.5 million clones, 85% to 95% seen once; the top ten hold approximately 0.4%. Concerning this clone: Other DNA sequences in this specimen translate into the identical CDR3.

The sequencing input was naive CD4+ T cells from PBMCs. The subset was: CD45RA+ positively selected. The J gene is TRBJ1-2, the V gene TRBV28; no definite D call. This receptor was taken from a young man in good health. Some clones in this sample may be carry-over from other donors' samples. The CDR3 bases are TGTGCCAGCAGTTTAGCCCCGGGAGGCTATGGCTACACCTTC. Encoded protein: CASSLAPGGYGYTF.